These 29 T cell receptor beta chains share one sample of origin, sequenced in a study of cytomegalovirus exposure and HLA in healthy donors. The primer mix had 60 Vbeta and 13 Jbeta primers. The repertoire was sequenced with immunoSEQ multiplex PCR; TCRdb's copy has only in-frame clones and lacks some. The sample consists of around 190,000 clones, roughly 90% of them appearing once. Sample: PBMCs. Receptors were obtained from a woman aged 25 to 39 in good health and CMV-seronegative.

The J gene is TRBJ1-1, the V gene TRBV6-5; 7 bases are a match to TRBD1. This CDR3 spans 15 amino acids. CDR1 and CDR2 (germline): MNHEY, SVGAGI. Trimming removed 2 bases from V and 5 bases from J; junction bases left unmatched: 8. In DNA, the CDR3 is TGTGCCAGCAGTTACACCCACAGGGGAAATACTGAAGCTTTCTTT. Translation gives CASSYTHRGNTEAFF.

The chain's CDR3 is CASSLTGLALFQETQYF. The CDR3 DNA reads as TGTGCCAGCAGTTTAACCGGACTAGCCTTATTCCAAGAGACCCAGTACTTC. J is TRBJ2-5 and V is TRBV27, with 8 nucleotides matching TRBD2. The CDR3 length is 17 residues. The germline V gene has CDR1 MNHEY and CDR2 SMNVEV (reference sequence). V lost 2 bases, J lost 1 base, and 9 bases stayed unmatched.

This clone was found once. This chain uses TRBV9 with TRBJ2-3; 8 nucleotides align to TRBD2. This CDR3 comprises 14 residues. Germline lookup yields CDR1 SGDLS and CDR2 YYNGEE. Trimming took 7 bases from V and 6 from J; bases not matched to a gene: 10. The CDR3 protein is CASGRGGRSDTQYF. For the CDR3, the DNA is TGTGCCAGCGGACGGGGGGGCCGATCGGATACGCAGTATTTT.

The rearrangement uses TRBV28 and TRBJ1-3; tentative D call: TRBD1 (6 bases). Germline CDR1 reads MDHEN; CDR2 reads SYDVKM. Trimming took 7 bases from V and 0 from J, leaving 10 bases between them. The CDR3 is made up of 14 amino acids. The CDR3 here is CASTKGVSGNTIYF. CDR3 bases: TGTGCCAGCACCAAGGGGGTCTCTGGAAACACCATATATTTT.

This chain links TRBV15 with TRBJ2-5; TRBD2 matches at 7 bases. The J segment lost 0 bases and the V segment lost 1 base, leaving 5 bases of the junction unmatched. CDR1 and CDR2 (germline): LNHNV, YYDKDF (reference sequence). This CDR3 has 16 amino acids. CDR3 DNA: TGTGCCACCAGCAGAGGAGGCGGGGGTAACCAAGAGACCCAGTACTTC. This encodes CATSRGGGGNQETQYF.

The chain uses TRBV2 and TRBJ2-7; 14 bases match TRBD2. The CDR3 extends over 16 amino acids. Trimming cost V 7 bases and J 2 bases; bases outside gene matches: 7. The germline V gene has CDR1 SNHLY and CDR2 FYNNEI. CDR3 sequence reads: CASNSGLAGEAYEQYF. For the CDR3, the DNA is TGTGCCAGCAACTCGGGACTAGCGGGGGAGGCCTACGAGCAGTACTTC.

The CDR3 loop reads CASSVGGGPSTDTQYF. CDR3 nucleotides: TGTGCCAGCAGTGTAGGGGGAGGGCCAAGCACAGATACGCAGTATTTT. J is TRBJ2-3 and V is TRBV2; D is possibly TRBD2 (7 bases). The CDR3 has 16 amino acids. Trimming left V 4 bases short and J 0 bases short, with 14 bases between. In germline, CDR1 is SNHLY, CDR2 FYNNEI. Combining the CDR3 with reference TRBV2 and TRBJ2-3 gives the whole variable domain EPEVTQTPSHQVTQMGQEVILRCVPISNHLYFYWYRQILGQKVEFLVSFYNNEISEKSEIFDDQFSVERPDGSNFTLKIRSTKLEDSAMYFCASSVGGGPSTDTQYFGPGTRLTVL.

As concerns this clone: An end of the junction does not agree with germline; a read error may underlie this. The genes are TRBV6-6 and TRBJ2-3; 10 bases align to TRBD2. This CDR3 comprises 16 residues. Germline values: CDR1 MNHNY, CDR2 SVGAGI (reference sequence). CDR3 amino acids: CASSHSTSGVTDTQYF. The CDR3 DNA reads TGTGCCAGCAGTCACTCTACTAGCGGGGTCACAGATACGCAGTATTTT.

This clone was seen only a few times. V gene TRBV5-6 combines with J gene TRBJ2-5; 7 bases map to TRBD2. The CDR3 runs 15 residues. V lost 4 bases and J lost 2; bases outside the gene matches: 8. The V gene's germline CDR1 is SGHDT and CDR2 YYEEEE. Here the CDR3 reads CASSHGEGTQETQYF. The CDR3 DNA reads TGTGCCAGCAGCCACGGGGAGGGGACTCAAGAGACCCAGTACTTC.

The CDR3 DNA sequence: TGTGCCAGCAGTGACGGGGCTAACTATGGCTACACCTTC. Amino acid sequence: CASSDGANYGYTF. V gene TRBV2 combines with J gene TRBJ1-2; no clear D. The CDR3 is 13 amino acids. The V end lost 3 bases, the J end lost 0 bases, and 5 bases lay between the germline ends. In germline, CDR1 is SNHLY, CDR2 FYNNEI. Based on the CDR3 plus reference TRBV2 and TRBJ1-2, the full variable domain is EPEVTQTPSHQVTQMGQEVILRCVPISNHLYFYWYRQILGQKVEFLVSFYNNEISEKSEIFDDQFSVERPDGSNFTLKIRSTKLEDSAMYFCASSDGANYGYTFGSGTRLTVV.

The chain links TRBV28 to TRBJ1-2; possibly TRBD1 for D (6 bases). The CDR3 loop spans 15 amino acids. The V gene lost 8 bases and the J gene lost 0 bases, with 16 bases spanning the gap. Per germline, CDR1 MDHEN and CDR2 SYDVKM. DNA of the CDR3: TGTGCCAGCTTTCCTGCCGGGACACCTAACTATGGCTACACCTTC. Translating it yields CASFPAGTPNYGYTF.

This clone has only one observation. V gene TRBV2 combines with J gene TRBJ1-2; D is unclear. The CDR3 length is 14 residues. The V gene lost 4 bases and the J gene lost 5 bases, with 14 bases spanning the gap. CDR1 is SNHLY and CDR2 is FYNNEI in the germline V gene. The CDR3 sequence is CASSAMANFYGYTF. The CDR3 nucleotides are TGTGCCAGCAGTGCGATGGCAAATTTTTATGGCTACACCTTC. The whole variable domain, filled in from reference TRBV2 and TRBJ1-2, reads EPEVTQTPSHQVTQMGQEVILRCVPISNHLYFYWYRQILGQKVEFLVSFYNNEISEKSEIFDDQFSVERPDGSNFTLKIRSTKLEDSAMYFCASSAMANFYGYTFGSGTRLTVV.

The chain joins TRBV6-5 to TRBJ2-7; a weak D match, TRBD2 (5 bases). Germline assignment: CDR1 MNHEY and CDR2 SVGAGI. The CDR3 has 13 amino acids. V dropped 5 bases and J dropped 2 bases, with 10 bases sitting between them. For the CDR3, the DNA is TGTGCCAGCAGTGAGCGGCTTACCTACGAGCAGTACTTC. The encoded protein is CASSERLTYEQYF.

The rearrangement joins TRBV14 to TRBJ1-5, with D tentatively TRBD1 (6 bases). Germline CDR1 and CDR2: SGHDN and FVKESK. V was shortened by 1 base and J by 2 bases, with 12 bases between the two germline ends. The length of the CDR3 is 16 residues. The CDR3: CASSQVDSFGNQPQHF. In nucleotides, the CDR3 is TGTGCCAGCAGCCAAGTGGACAGCTTCGGCAATCAGCCCCAGCATTTT.

The V call is TRBV4-1, the J call TRBJ1-1; the D gene is possibly TRBD1 (5 bases). The CDR3 extends over 14 amino acids. V lost 0 bases and J 11 bases, leaving 16 bases between the germline ends. From germline, CDR1 is MGHRA and CDR2 YSYEKL. This CDR3 is CASSQDRAGIDAFF. The CDR3 bases are TGCGCCAGCAGCCAAGATAGGGCAGGGATTGATGCTTTCTTT.

The chain uses TRBV6-4 and TRBJ1-1; the D is unclear. V was shortened by 3 bases and J by 3 bases, with 11 bases between the two germline ends. The CDR3 is 14 amino acids. CDR1 and CDR2 (germline): MRHNA, SNTAGT. In DNA, the CDR3 is TGTGCCAGCAGTGATGCAGTTCGTGACACTGAAGCTTTCTTT. Translation gives CASSDAVRDTEAFF.

Concerning this clone itself: The identical CDR3 is also encoded by other nucleotide sequences in the sample. This rearrangement joins TRBV6-4 to TRBJ2-1; 9 bases fit TRBD2. This CDR3 has 15 residues. CDR1 and CDR2 (germline): MRHNA, SNTAGT. The V segment lost 4 bases and the J segment 5 bases; nucleotides outside the gene matches: 6. This CDR3 reads CASSVIAGVDNEQFF. The CDR3 DNA sequence: TGTGCCAGCAGTGTCATAGCGGGGGTAGACAATGAGCAGTTCTTC.

V gene TRBV11-2 combines with J gene TRBJ2-7, with D perhaps matching TRBD1 (5 bases). The V end was cut by 3 bases, the J end by 2 bases, with 11 bases between. CDR1 SGHAT and CDR2 FQNNGV come from the germline V gene. This CDR3 contains 14 residues. The CDR3 region is CASSLLGLAYEQYF. The CDR3 DNA reads TGTGCCAGCAGCTTGTTGGGGCTAGCCTACGAGCAGTACTTC.

The chain couples TRBV28 to TRBJ1-1; 9 nucleotides match TRBD1. This CDR3 has 15 amino acids. V was pared by 5 bases and J by 3 bases, with 7 bases of the junction left unmatched. The germline gives CDR1 MDHEN, CDR2 SYDVKM. The CDR3 is CASSPFRDRDTEAFF. The CDR3 bases are TGTGCCAGCAGTCCCTTCCGGGACAGGGACACTGAAGCTTTCTTT.

The V gene is TRBV5-1, the J gene TRBJ2-3; 9 nucleotides line up with TRBD2. The germline V gene has CDR1 SGHRS and CDR2 YFSETQ. The CDR3 totals 16 residues. The V gene end was trimmed by 4 bases and the J gene end by 3 bases; junction bases not matched to a gene: 9. In nucleotides, the CDR3 is TGCGCCAGCAGCCCGCAGGCGGGAGGGCCAACAGATACGCAGTATTTT. Translation gives CASSPQAGGPTDTQYF.

The table lists this clone with a few counts. V and J are TRBV7-9 and TRBJ2-2, with 9 bases fitting TRBD2. V lost 6 bases to trimming and J lost 7 bases; unmatched junction nucleotides: 9. CDR1 and CDR2 (germline): SEHNR, FQNEAQ (reference sequence). The CDR3 is 15 amino acids. CDR3 sequence reads: CASRPKAGGGGELFF. DNA of the CDR3: TGTGCCAGCAGGCCTAAAGCGGGAGGAGGCGGGGAGCTGTTTTTT.

J is TRBJ1-2 and V is TRBV14; 10 positions agree with TRBD1. V shed 5 bases and J 5 bases; nucleotides not matched to a gene: 8. CDR1 SGHDN and CDR2 FVKESK come from the germline V gene. This CDR3 is 15 amino acids long. CDR3 protein: CASSKTGTGAYGYTF. CDR3 bases: TGTGCCAGCAGCAAAACCGGGACAGGGGCGTATGGCTACACCTTC.

In its sample, this clone was seen once. The genes are TRBV9 and TRBJ2-2; 14 bases are a match to TRBD2. V dropped 0 bases and J dropped 6; count of bases not matched to a gene: 1. The CDR3 is made up of 16 amino acids. The germline V gene encodes CDR1 SGDLS and CDR2 YYNGEE. DNA for the CDR3: TGTGCCAGCAGCGTAGAGGGACTAGCGGGAGCCGGGGAGCTGTTTTTT. It is translated as CASSVEGLAGAGELFF.

The chain carries TRBV6-1 and TRBJ2-7; D remains unclear. V gave up 7 bases and J gave up 3 bases, with 16 bases separating them. From germline, CDR1 is MNHNS and CDR2 SASEGT. The CDR3 covers 14 residues. CDR3 region: CASTGRRYGYEQYF. The CDR3 coding sequence is TGTGCCAGCACCGGTCGTCGGTACGGCTACGAGCAGTACTTC.

The rearrangement uses TRBV6-1 and TRBJ1-1; 10 bases map to TRBD1. Germline loops: CDR1 MNHNS, CDR2 SASEGT. V dropped 2 bases and J dropped 10; count of bases not matched to a gene: 7. The CDR3 runs 14 residues. The DNA for the CDR3 is TGTGCCAGCAGTGAAAGGAGGGGACAGGGGCCAGCTTTCTTT. Translation: CASSERRGQGPAFF.

The chain joins TRBV7-9 to TRBJ1-1; maybe TRBD1 (5 bases). Between the trimmed V and J ends, which lost 1 base and 2 bases, there was a span of 11 bases. CDR3 length equals 15 residues. In germline, CDR1 is SEHNR, CDR2 FQNEAQ (reference sequence). CDR3 residues: CASSLGAGTNTEAFF. The CDR3 DNA reads as TGTGCCAGCAGCTTAGGGGCGGGGACTAACACTGAAGCTTTCTTT.

This clone was counted once. The V call is TRBV9, the J call TRBJ1-2; 10 bases line up with TRBD1. In germline, CDR1 is SGDLS, CDR2 YYNGEE. The V and J ends lost 2 bases and 6 bases, in that order; junction bases with no gene match: 7. The CDR3 sequence is 15 residues long. The CDR3 here is CASSVSADRGHGYTF. The CDR3 bases are TGTGCCAGCAGCGTTAGCGCAGACAGGGGGCATGGCTACACCTTC.

The chain links TRBV6-5 to TRBJ1-2; 10 bases line up with TRBD1. Per the germline V gene, CDR1 is MNHEY and CDR2 is SVGAGI. The CDR3 covers 15 residues. The junction had 11 bases not matched to a gene; V was cut back by 5 bases and J by 8 bases. The CDR3 DNA sequence: TGTGCCAGCAGTACAGACAGGGGGCGAGTCGGGGGCTACACCTTC. Its translation: CASSTDRGRVGGYTF.

J is TRBJ1-2 and V is TRBV2; 9 positions agree with TRBD1. The CDR3 spans 15 residues. The germline gives CDR1 SNHLY, CDR2 FYNNEI. The ends lost 5 bases at V and 7 bases at J; junction bases unmatched: 11. The CDR3 loop reads CASSSQGALNPGYTF. CDR3 nucleotides: TGTGCCAGCAGTTCACAGGGGGCGCTTAACCCTGGCTACACCTTC.